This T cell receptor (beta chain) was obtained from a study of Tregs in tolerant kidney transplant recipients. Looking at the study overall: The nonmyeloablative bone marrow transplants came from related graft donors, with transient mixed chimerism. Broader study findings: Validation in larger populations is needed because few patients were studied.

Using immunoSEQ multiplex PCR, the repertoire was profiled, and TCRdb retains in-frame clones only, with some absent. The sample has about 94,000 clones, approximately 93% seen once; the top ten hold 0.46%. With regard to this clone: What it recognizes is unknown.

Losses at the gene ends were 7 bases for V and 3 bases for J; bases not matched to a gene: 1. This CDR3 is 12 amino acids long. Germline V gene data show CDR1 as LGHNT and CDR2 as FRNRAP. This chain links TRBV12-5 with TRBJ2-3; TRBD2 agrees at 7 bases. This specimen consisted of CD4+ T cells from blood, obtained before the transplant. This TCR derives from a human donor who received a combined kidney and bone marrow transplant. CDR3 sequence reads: CASERDTDTQYF. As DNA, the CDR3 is TGTGCTAGTGAGCGGGATACAGATACGCAGTATTTT.